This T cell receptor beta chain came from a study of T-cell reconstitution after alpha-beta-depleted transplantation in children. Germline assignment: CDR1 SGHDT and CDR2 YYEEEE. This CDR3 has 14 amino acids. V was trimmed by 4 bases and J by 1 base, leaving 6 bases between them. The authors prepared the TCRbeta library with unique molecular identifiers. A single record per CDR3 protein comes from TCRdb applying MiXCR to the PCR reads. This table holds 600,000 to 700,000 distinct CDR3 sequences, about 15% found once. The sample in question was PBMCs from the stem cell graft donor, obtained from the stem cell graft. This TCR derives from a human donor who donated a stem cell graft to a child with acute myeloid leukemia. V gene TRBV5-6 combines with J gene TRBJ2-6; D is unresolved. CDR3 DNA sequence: TGTGCCAGCAGCGTGATATCTGGGGCCAACGTCCTGACTTTC. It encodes CASSVISGANVLTF.